Presented here are 8 T cell receptor beta chains from one specimen sequenced in a study of blood T cell repertoires in COVID-19. The method was immunoSEQ multiplex PCR; TCRdb's version includes in-frame clones alone and lacks a portion of them. The repertoire includes around 200,000 clones, around 85% of them detected once, and about 3.1% sits in the top ten. Sequenced: PBMCs or T cells enriched from blood (not recorded which). All receptors derive from a woman aged 45-59 years in a cohort exposed to, infected with or recovered from COVID-19 (not recorded which).

The rearrangement links TRBV4-1 to TRBJ1-1; 8 nucleotides match TRBD1. The germline gives CDR1 MGHRA, CDR2 YSYEKL. The CDR3 covers 16 residues. The J segment lost 3 bases and the V segment lost 2 bases, leaving 8 bases of the junction unmatched. The CDR3, as DNA: TGCGCCAGCAGCCAACGGCCCGGACAGGGTCACACTGAAGCTTTCTTT. Translation: CASSQRPGQGHTEAFF.

V is TRBV11-3 and J is TRBJ2-7; TRBD2 aligns across 10 bases. The CDR3 runs 14 residues. J lost 3 bases, V lost 3 bases, and 2 bases had no gene match. From germline, CDR1 is SGHNT and CDR2 YENEEA. The CDR3 DNA sequence: TGTGCCAGCAGCTTGGCTAGCGGGGGCTACGAGCAGTACTTC. Translating gives CASSLASGGYEQYF.

Regarding this clone: Mismatch with germline at one junction end may stem from a read error. The J gene is TRBJ1-5, the V gene TRBV11-3; TRBD1 might be the D (5 bases). Germline CDR1 SGHNT, CDR2 YENEEA. The CDR3 has 19 amino acids. The CDR3 here is CAGRLIGARAELSNQPQHF. The CDR3 DNA is TGTGCCGGCAGATTGATAGGGGCAAGAGCCGAATTAAGCAATCAGCCCCAGCATTTT.

V usage is TRBV15 and J usage is TRBJ1-2; no clear D. CDR3 length: 15 amino acids. The V end lost 0 bases, the J end lost 7 bases, and 15 bases lay between the germline ends. From germline, CDR1 is LNHNV and CDR2 YYDKDF (reference sequence). This CDR3 is CATSRDDGVMGGYTF. In DNA form, the CDR3 reads TGTGCCACCAGCAGAGATGACGGGGTCATGGGTGGCTACACCTTC. Together with reference TRBV15 and TRBJ1-2, the CDR3 gives the full variable domain: DAMVIQNPRYQVTQFGKPVTLSCSQTLNHNVMYWYQQKSSQAPKLLFHYYDKDFNNEADTPDNFQSRRPNTSFCFLDIRSPGLGDTAMYLCATSRDDGVMGGYTFGSGTRLTVV.

This chain links TRBV30 with TRBJ1-5, with TRBD1 as a possible D gene (5 bases). The CDR3 is 14 amino acids. Trimming pared 4 bases from V and 2 bases from J, leaving 12 bases between. The germline gives CDR1 GTSNPN, CDR2 SVGIG (reference sequence). CDR3 in amino acids: CAWTRAVGNQPQHF. In DNA form, the CDR3 reads TGTGCCTGGACCAGGGCGGTCGGCAATCAGCCCCAGCATTTT.

The rearrangement joins TRBV7-8 to TRBJ1-2, with 8 bases aligning to TRBD1. Trimming at V came to 5 bases and at J to 9 bases, leaving 5 bases not matched to a gene. CDR3 length: 12 residues. The germline CDR1 and CDR2 sequences are SGHVS and FQNEAQ. CDR3 protein: CASSPGQGRYTF. In DNA, the CDR3 is TGTGCCAGCAGCCCTGGACAGGGTCGCTACACCTTC.

A single count supports this clone. V usage is TRBV28 and J usage is TRBJ1-6; TRBD1 is a possible D gene (6 bases). The V gene lost 1 base and the J gene lost 10 bases, with 14 bases spanning the gap. The germline V gene has CDR1 MDHEN and CDR2 SYDVKM. CDR3 size: 15 residues. DNA of the CDR3: TGTGCCAGCAGTTTATCCCAGGGGCAGGTCTCACCCCTCCACTTT. It codes for CASSLSQGQVSPLHF.

This chain links TRBV7-9 with TRBJ2-2, with D possibly being TRBD1 (6 bases). V was pared by 5 bases and J by 1 base, with 14 bases between. Per germline, CDR1 SEHNR and CDR2 FQNEAQ (reference sequence). The CDR3 is 16 residues long. CDR3 sequence: CASSQRTALNTGELFF. The CDR3, as DNA: TGTGCCAGCAGCCAGCGGACAGCCCTGAACACCGGGGAGCTGTTTTTT.